A single sample gave rise to the 13 T cell receptor beta chains below, sequenced in a study of blood T cell repertoires in COVID-19. Sequencing used immunoSEQ multiplex PCR; TCRdb keeps in-frame clones, though not all of them. This table has roughly 200,000 clones, about four fifths appearing once. What was sequenced was peripheral blood. The source is a man in his sixties or seventies with active or convalescent COVID-19.

The rearrangement links TRBV10-3 to TRBJ1-2, with TRBD1 as a possible D gene (6 bases). Deletions cut 0 bases from V and 5 bases from J, with 19 bases between. The CDR3 runs 17 residues. CDR1 is ENHRY, CDR2 SYGVKD, per germline. The DNA of the CDR3 is TGTGCCATCAGTGAGTCGAAGGGCGGTAGACAGGCATATGGCTACACCTTC. As protein: CAISESKGGRQAYGYTF.

The rearrangement joins TRBV5-4 to TRBJ1-3, with 7 bases aligning to TRBD1. Germline V gives CDR1 SGHNT, CDR2 YYREEE (reference sequence). Unmatched junction bases numbered 8, after V lost 5 bases and J lost 0 bases. This CDR3 spans 16 amino acids. The CDR3 protein is CASRGDRVGSGNTIYF. In DNA form, the CDR3 reads TGTGCCAGCAGGGGAGACAGGGTAGGCTCTGGAAACACCATATATTTT.

The chain has TRBV7-9 and TRBJ1-1; D remains unclear. The germline V gene has CDR1 SEHNR and CDR2 FQNEAQ (reference sequence). V was trimmed by 7 bases and J by 3 bases, leaving 12 bases between them. The CDR3 extends over 13 amino acids. CDR3 in amino acids: CASTSGGYTEAFF. The CDR3 DNA sequence: TGTGCCAGCACCTCGGGAGGCTACACTGAAGCTTTCTTT.

This clone was counted once. The CDR3 nucleotides are TGTGCCTGGTGTAGGGGTTTGGTGAACACTGAAGCTTTCTTT. Translating gives CAWCRGLVNTEAFF. The chain carries TRBV30 and TRBJ1-1; tentatively, D is TRBD1 (5 bases). V lost 5 bases, J lost 0 bases, and 13 bases lay in between. This CDR3 contains 14 residues. Germline V lookup: CDR1 GTSNPN, CDR2 SVGIG (reference sequence).

J is TRBJ2-3 and V is TRBV5-1; TRBD2 matches 11 bases. Trimming cost V 4 bases and J 6 bases; bases outside gene matches: 7. Germline CDR1 SGHRS, CDR2 YFSETQ. The CDR3 has 15 residues. CDR3 nucleotide sequence: TGCGCCAGCAGCCGAACTAGCGGGAGAGGTGATACGCAGTATTTT. Translation: CASSRTSGRGDTQYF.

The sample holds a few counts of this clone. The chain has TRBV6-6 and TRBJ2-3; a weak D match, TRBD1 (5 bases). The V end was cut by 7 bases, the J end by 3 bases, with 8 bases between. CDR1 is MNHNY, CDR2 SVGAGI, per germline (reference sequence). The CDR3 runs to 12 residues. This CDR3 reads CASTDSTDTQYF. CDR3 nucleotide sequence: TGTGCCAGCACTGACAGTACAGATACGCAGTATTTT.

The chain employs TRBV5-1 and TRBJ1-6; tentatively, D is TRBD1 (5 bases). The length of the CDR3 is 16 residues. CDR1 is SGHRS, CDR2 YFSETQ, per germline. Trimming removed 4 bases from V and 10 bases from J, with 21 bases in between. In nucleotides, the CDR3 is TGCGCCAGCAGCGTCCTTGCGGGGGACGTCAACTCACCCCTCCACTTT. Amino acids: CASSVLAGDVNSPLHF.

The chain links TRBV29-1 to TRBJ1-2; no firm D call. Germline V gene data show CDR1 as SQVTM and CDR2 as ANQGSEA. V shed 5 bases and J shed 7 bases, with 17 bases lying between them. There are 13 residues in the CDR3. CDR3 nucleotide sequence: TGCAGCGTTTCGCACAGCCGGTCGAGTGGCTACACCTTC. This translates into CSVSHSRSSGYTF.

Only a few counts were recorded for this clone. The chain employs TRBV7-9 and TRBJ1-2; 10 nucleotides line up with TRBD1. CDR3 length: 14 amino acids. Germline-derived CDR1 and CDR2 are SEHNR and FQNEAQ (reference sequence). V lost 5 bases, J lost 8 bases, and 8 bases stayed unmatched. The CDR3 DNA follows: TGTGCCAGCAGCCTAAGAGGGACAGGGGAAGGCTACACCTTC. It translates to CASSLRGTGEGYTF. Based on the CDR3 plus reference TRBV7-9 and TRBJ1-2, the full variable domain is DTGVSQNPRHKITKRGQNVTFRCDPISEHNRLYWYRQTLGQGPEFLTYFQNEAQLEKSRLLSDRFSAERPKGSFSTLEIQRTEQGDSAMYLCASSLRGTGEGYTFGSGTRLTVV.

This clone was counted only a few times. V and J are TRBV6-2 or TRBV6-3 and TRBJ2-1, with TRBD2 identical over 14 bases. CDR1 and CDR2 (germline): MNHEY, SVGEGT. The CDR3 contains 16 residues. J was trimmed by 10 bases and V by 5 bases; bases with no gene match: 10. The CDR3 here is CASSLFGLAGGGEQFF. The CDR3 DNA reads as TGTGCCAGCAGTCTTTTCGGACTAGCGGGGGGTGGGGAGCAGTTCTTC.

V is TRBV7-2 and J is TRBJ2-1, with 8 bases fitting TRBD2. This CDR3 is 17 amino acids long. Trimming took 0 bases from V and 2 from J; bases not matched to a gene: 6. Germline CDR1 reads SGHTA; CDR2 reads FQGNSA. CDR3 region: CASSLAYGAGAYNEQFF. CDR3 nucleotides: TGTGCCAGCAGCTTAGCGTATGGAGCGGGGGCCTACAATGAGCAGTTCTTC.

The count of this clone is one. V is TRBV18 and J is TRBJ2-7; D gene ambiguous. Germline V CDR1 and CDR2: KGHSH, LQKENI. Trimming left V 3 bases short and J 1 base short, with 10 bases between. This CDR3 contains 14 residues. The DNA for the CDR3 is TGTGCCAGCTCACCGTCTACACAGTCCTACGAGCAGTACTTC. Translation: CASSPSTQSYEQYF. Using reference TRBV18 and TRBJ2-7 for the parts outside the CDR3, the full variable domain is NAGVMQNPRHLVRRRGQEARLRCSPMKGHSHVYWYRQLPEEGLKFMVYLQKENIIDESGMPKERFSAEFPKEGPSILRIQQVVRGDSAAYFCASSPSTQSYEQYFGPGTRLTVT.

The chain couples TRBV2 to TRBJ2-1; TRBD2 is a possible D gene (6 bases). The V gene lost 7 bases and the J gene lost 0 bases, with 10 bases spanning the gap. The V gene's germline CDR1 is SNHLY and CDR2 FYNNEI. The CDR3 spans 14 residues. The CDR3 here is CASTGVYSYNEQFF. The DNA of the CDR3 is TGTGCCAGCACGGGGGTGTACTCCTACAATGAGCAGTTCTTC. Variable domain in full (rest from reference TRBV2 and TRBJ2-1): EPEVTQTPSHQVTQMGQEVILRCVPISNHLYFYWYRQILGQKVEFLVSFYNNEISEKSEIFDDQFSVERPDGSNFTLKIRSTKLEDSAMYFCASTGVYSYNEQFFGPGTRLTVL.